The 28 T cell receptor beta chains in this list originate from one sample, sequenced in a study of blood T cell repertoires in COVID-19. The assay was immunoSEQ multiplex PCR, and TCRdb's table has in-frame clones only and misses some. The table lists more than 400,000 clones, around 90% of them singletons. Sequenced input: PBMCs or T cells enriched from blood (not recorded which). These receptors all stem from a woman aged 18-35 years who had recovered from COVID-19.

This clone came up once. The chain carries TRBV12-3 or TRBV12-4 and TRBJ2-7; D is ambiguous. The germline V and J ends were trimmed by 11 bases and 1 base, with 15 bases remaining between them. The CDR3 has 13 amino acids. For the CDR3, the DNA is TGTGCCTGCGAGTCTGATAGTTCCTACGAGCAGTACTTC. Encoded protein: CACESDSSYEQYF.

This clone showed up just a few times. This chain links TRBV3-1 (or the pseudogene TRBV3-2) with TRBJ2-3; 7 bases map to TRBD2. Unmatched junction bases numbered 12, after V lost 4 bases and J lost 2 bases. CDR1 and CDR2 from the germline V gene are LGHDT and YNNKEL (reference sequence). The CDR3 is 17 residues long. The CDR3 spells CASSPARGGGYTDTQYF. As DNA, the CDR3 is TGTGCCAGCAGCCCGGCGCGTGGGGGGGGTTACACAGATACGCAGTATTTT.

This rearrangement joins TRBV9 to TRBJ2-2; 10 positions match TRBD2. The CDR3 runs to 15 residues. Germline loops: CDR1 SGDLS, CDR2 YYNGEE. V was clipped by 2 bases and J by 6 bases; unmatched bases: 4. In DNA form, the CDR3 reads TGTGCCAGCAGCGTTCAGCGGGGGGGCCCCGGGGAGCTGTTTTTT. This sequence encodes CASSVQRGGPGELFF.

This chain connects TRBV5-1 to TRBJ1-4; 7 nucleotides match TRBD1. V lost 2 bases, J lost 4 bases, and 2 bases stayed unmatched. CDR1 and CDR2 (germline): SGHRS, YFSETQ. The CDR3 is 14 amino acids. Here the CDR3 DNA reads TGCGCCAGCAGCTTAGGGACAGATAATGAAAAACTGTTTTTT. This gives the protein CASSLGTDNEKLFF.

V is TRBV4-1 and J is TRBJ1-1, with D perhaps TRBD1 (6 bases). The CDR3 runs to 14 residues. Looked up from germline, CDR1 is MGHRA and CDR2 is YSYEKL. V was shortened by 3 bases and J by 0 bases, with 8 bases between the two germline ends. This CDR3 is CASSHRGMNTEAFF. Here the CDR3 DNA reads TGCGCCAGCAGCCACAGGGGAATGAACACTGAAGCTTTCTTT.

This rearrangement joins TRBV5-4 to TRBJ1-1, with 7 bases fitting TRBD1. The CDR3 covers 15 residues. With V trimmed by 2 bases and J by 2 bases, 6 bases remained unmatched. CDR1 SGHNT and CDR2 YYREEE come from the germline V gene (reference sequence). CDR3 nucleotide sequence: TGTGCCAGCAGCTTCTCGACAGGGTCCAACACTGAAGCTTTCTTT. It is translated as CASSFSTGSNTEAFF.

The chain has TRBV11-2 and TRBJ1-2, with a possible D match to TRBD1 (5 bases). The CDR3 covers 14 residues. V was cut by 1 base and J by 4 bases, with 10 bases left in between. The germline V gene has CDR1 SGHAT and CDR2 FQNNGV. The CDR3 protein is CASSLGDSPYGYTF. The CDR3 DNA sequence: TGTGCCAGCAGCTTAGGAGACAGCCCCTATGGCTACACCTTC. Complete variable domain (other parts from reference TRBV11-2 and TRBJ1-2): EAGVAQSPRYKIIEKRQSVAFWCNPISGHATLYWYQQILGQGPKLLIQFQNNGVVDDSQLPKDRFSAERLKGVDSTLKIQPAKLEDSAVYLCASSLGDSPYGYTFGSGTRLTVV.

The rearrangement joins TRBV7-6 to TRBJ1-3; 7 positions agree with TRBD1. This CDR3 region has 15 residues. CDR1 SGHVS and CDR2 FNYEAQ come from the germline V gene. V shed 3 bases and J 0 bases; nucleotides not matched to a gene: 2. The CDR3 DNA reads TGTGCCAGCAGCTTCTCAGGGGGCTCTGGAAACACCATATATTTT. Translating gives CASSFSGGSGNTIYF.

The rearrangement links TRBV7-9 to TRBJ1-1; TRBD1 matches 8 bases. The germline CDR1 and CDR2 sequences are SEHNR and FQNEAQ (reference sequence). With 7 bases clipped from V and 1 base from J, the junction kept 5 bases outside the gene matches. The length of the CDR3 is 14 residues. The CDR3 is CASTRGQGNTEAFF. The DNA of the CDR3 is TGTGCCAGCACCAGAGGACAGGGGAACACTGAAGCTTTCTTT. The variable domain in full, with the rest retrieved from reference TRBV7-9 and TRBJ1-1, is DTGVSQNPRHKITKRGQNVTFRCDPISEHNRLYWYRQTLGQGPEFLTYFQNEAQLEKSRLLSDRFSAERPKGSFSTLEIQRTEQGDSAMYLCASTRGQGNTEAFFGQGTRLTVV.

The chain is built from TRBV3-1 (or the pseudogene TRBV3-2) and TRBJ2-1; 8 bases line up with TRBD2. The CDR3 runs to 18 residues. Germline V gene lookup returns CDR1 LGHDT and CDR2 YNNKEL (reference sequence). With 3 bases clipped from V and 5 bases from J, the junction kept 15 bases outside the gene matches. CDR3 bases: TGTGCCAGCAGCCACTACTCGGGGGGGGCCCTGGAAAACAATGAGCAGTTCTTC. It is translated as CASSHYSGGALENNEQFF.

The rearrangement joins TRBV27 to TRBJ2-3; perhaps TRBD1 as D (6 bases). This CDR3 has 14 amino acids. The V end lost 6 bases, the J end lost 3 bases, and 13 bases lay between the germline ends. In germline, CDR1 is MNHEY, CDR2 SMNVEV (reference sequence). CDR3 loop: CASSRRTGTDTQYF. As DNA, the CDR3 is TGTGCCAGCAGCCGGAGAACAGGGACAGATACGCAGTATTTT.

This clone occurred once. The chain couples TRBV18 to TRBJ1-1; TRBD1 is a possible D gene (5 bases). Germline loops: CDR1 KGHSH, CDR2 LQKENI. Trimming took 4 bases from V and 0 from J, leaving 12 bases between them. CDR3 length equals 15 residues. Here the CDR3 reads CASSLAGTMNTEAFF. Written as DNA, the CDR3 is TGTGCCAGCTCACTTGCAGGGACTATGAACACTGAAGCTTTCTTT.

The rearrangement uses TRBV12-1 and TRBJ2-5; the tabulated D call, TRBD2, remains unverified against the DNA. TRBV12-1 is deemed a pseudogene. This CDR3 has 15 residues. In DNA form, the CDR3 reads TGTGCCAGCAGCTTACCGTCCTACTCCGAAGAGACCCAGTACTTC. It is translated as CASSLPSYSEETQYF.

This rearrangement joins TRBV7-6 to TRBJ2-5; possibly TRBD1 for D (6 bases). CDR1 and CDR2 from the germline V gene are SGHVS and FNYEAQ. This CDR3 region has 12 residues. V lost 4 bases, J lost 5 bases, and 8 bases lay in between. This chain's CDR3 is CASSSTGETQYF. The CDR3 region has the DNA TGTGCCAGCAGCTCTACAGGGGAGACCCAGTACTTC. Combining the CDR3 with reference TRBV7-6 and TRBJ2-5 gives the whole variable domain GAGVSQSPRYKVTKRGQDVALRCDPISGHVSLYWYRQALGQGPEFLTYFNYEAQQDKSGLPNDRFSAERPEGSISTLTIQRTEQRDSAMYRCASSSTGETQYFGPGTRLLVL.

The genes are TRBV6-5 and TRBJ1-2; tentatively, D is TRBD1 (5 bases). Germline V gene sequence: CDR1 MNHEY, CDR2 SVGAGI. The CDR3 consists of 15 residues. Deletions cut 2 bases from V and 9 bases from J, with 19 bases between. The CDR3 region is CASSYTEGPIRSYTF. CDR3 coding DNA: TGTGCCAGCAGTTACACGGAGGGACCTATCCGGAGCTACACCTTC.

V and J are TRBV5-1 and TRBJ2-7; D is uncertain. The CDR3 has 13 amino acids. Germline CDR1 is SGHRS and CDR2 is YFSETQ. Trimming removed 5 bases at V and 2 bases at J, with 11 bases between. This chain's CDR3 is CASSRDLTYEQYF. DNA of the CDR3: TGCGCCAGCAGTCGTGACTTAACCTACGAGCAGTACTTC.

A few counts support this clone. The gene calls are TRBV5-1 and TRBJ2-1; 7 bases match TRBD1. V dropped 5 bases and J dropped 0; count of bases not matched to a gene: 5. This CDR3 is 15 amino acids long. Germline CDR1 SGHRS, CDR2 YFSETQ. The CDR3 loop is CASRLGDSSYNEQFF. The CDR3, as DNA: TGCGCCAGCAGGTTAGGGGACAGCTCCTACAATGAGCAGTTCTTC.

This clone was recorded once. CDR3 sequence (DNA): TGTGCCACCAGTCGGACTAGCGGGGGCACAGATACGCAGTATTTT. Its translation: CATSRTSGGTDTQYF. The chain couples TRBV15 to TRBJ2-3, with 12 bases identical to TRBD2. V lost 6 bases, J lost 1 base, and 2 bases stayed unmatched. The CDR3 spans 15 residues. In germline, CDR1 is LNHNV, CDR2 YYDKDF (reference sequence).

The chain links TRBV7-8 to TRBJ2-2, with D possibly being TRBD1 (6 bases). Germline V gives CDR1 SGHVS, CDR2 FQNEAQ. The V end lost 3 bases, the J end lost 6 bases, and 23 bases lay between the germline ends. The CDR3 is made up of 18 amino acids. Here the CDR3 DNA reads TGTGCCAGCAGCTTTAGGGAACGGTACAGGGAAGGACCCGGGGAGCTGTTTTTT. Translated: CASSFRERYREGPGELFF.

Written as DNA, the CDR3 is TGTGCCAGCAGCTTAGAAGGACTCCGGCGGGAGACCCAGTACTTC. As protein: CASSLEGLRRETQYF. The chain employs TRBV11-2 and TRBJ2-5; a weak D match, TRBD2 (5 bases). Trimming took off 0 bases at V and 5 bases at J, with 13 bases between the two ends. Germline-derived CDR1 and CDR2 are SGHAT and FQNNGV. The length of the CDR3 is 15 residues.

This clone was observed a few times. The rearrangement links TRBV19 to TRBJ2-7; possibly TRBD1 for D (5 bases). Germline-derived CDR1 and CDR2 are LNHDA and SQIVND (reference sequence). Deletions cut 10 bases from V and 3 bases from J, with 16 bases between. CDR3 length: 13 amino acids. The CDR3 spells CATRRAGNYEQYF. CDR3 in DNA: TGTGCCACCCGCAGGGCAGGGAACTACGAGCAGTACTTC.

In DNA form, the CDR3 reads TGTGCCAGCAGCGTATCCCCCCCGACTAGCGTTGGCACAGATACGCAGTATTTT. Translated, it gives CASSVSPPTSVGTDTQYF. The chain has TRBV9 and TRBJ2-3; the match to TRBD2 covers 8 bases. The germline gives CDR1 SGDLS, CDR2 YYNGEE. The V and J ends lost 1 base and 1 base, in that order; junction bases with no gene match: 11. There are 18 residues in the CDR3.

The chain is built from TRBV11-2 and TRBJ1-3; D not resolved. The CDR3 has 14 amino acids. Germline V gives CDR1 SGHAT, CDR2 FQNNGV. The V and J ends lost 2 bases and 6 bases respectively, with 11 bases between them. The CDR3 loop reads CASSLNGGTNTIYF. In DNA, the CDR3 is TGTGCCAGCAGCTTAAATGGTGGCACAAACACCATATATTTT.

The chain combines TRBV7-3 with TRBJ2-5; 11 bases map to TRBD2. This CDR3 comprises 15 residues. The J segment lost 5 bases and the V segment lost 5 bases, leaving 7 bases of the junction unmatched. CDR1 is SGHTA, CDR2 FQGTGA, per germline. For the CDR3, the DNA is TGTGCCAGCAGCATCATAGCGGGGGGGCAGGAGACCCAGTACTTC. Its protein product is CASSIIAGGQETQYF.

A few counts support this clone. The chain carries TRBV24-1 and TRBJ1-2; 9 nucleotides line up with TRBD1. The length of the CDR3 is 17 residues. Germline V lookup: CDR1 KGHDR, CDR2 SFDVKD. After removal of 4 bases from V and 1 base from J, the junction contained 9 bases not matched to a gene. CDR3 sequence reads: CATSDSTDRGNNYGYTF. The CDR3 nucleotides read TGTGCCACCAGTGACTCAACGGACAGGGGTAATAACTATGGCTACACCTTC.

A few counts support this clone. As DNA, the CDR3 is TGTGCCACCAGCTCAGGGTCTAGAACTAATGAAAAACTGTTTTTT. The encoded protein is CATSSGSRTNEKLFF. The chain uses TRBV15 and TRBJ1-4; tentative D call: TRBD1 (5 bases). There are 15 residues in the CDR3. The V and J ends lost 5 bases and 1 base respectively, with 11 bases between them. Germline assignment: CDR1 LNHNV and CDR2 YYDKDF (reference sequence).

The table lists this clone with a few counts. In the same sample, other DNA sequences code for this CDR3. The chain recombines TRBV27 with TRBJ1-1; D is possibly TRBD1 (6 bases). CDR3 size: 15 residues. V dropped 4 bases and J dropped 0 bases, with 12 bases sitting between them. Germline V gene data show CDR1 as MNHEY and CDR2 as SMNVEV (reference sequence). The chain's CDR3 is CASSSLQGMNTEAFF. CDR3 nucleotide sequence: TGTGCCAGCAGTTCCCTTCAGGGGATGAACACTGAAGCTTTCTTT.

The gene calls are TRBV13 and TRBJ2-7; 7 bases match TRBD2. This CDR3 spans 15 amino acids. V lost 2 bases to trimming and J lost 2 bases; unmatched junction nucleotides: 6. CDR1 is PRHDT, CDR2 FYEKMQ, per germline (reference sequence). The CDR3 DNA is TGTGCCAGCAGCTTAAAACTAGCGAAACCCTACGAGCAGTACTTC. Its protein product is CASSLKLAKPYEQYF.